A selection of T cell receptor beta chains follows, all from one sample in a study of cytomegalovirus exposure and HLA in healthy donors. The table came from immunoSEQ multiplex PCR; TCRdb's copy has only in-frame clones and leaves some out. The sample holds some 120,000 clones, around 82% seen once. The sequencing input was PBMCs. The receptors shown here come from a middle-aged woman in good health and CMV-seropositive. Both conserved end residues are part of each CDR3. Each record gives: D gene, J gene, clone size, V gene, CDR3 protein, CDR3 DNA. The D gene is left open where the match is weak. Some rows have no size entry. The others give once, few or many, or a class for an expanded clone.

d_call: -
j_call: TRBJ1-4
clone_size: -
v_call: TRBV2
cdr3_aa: CASSELGHNEKLFF
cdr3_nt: TGTGCCAGCAGTGAACTGGGACATAATGAAAAACTGTTTTTT

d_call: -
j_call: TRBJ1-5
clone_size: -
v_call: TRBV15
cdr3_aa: CATSRTRTAPGNQPQHF
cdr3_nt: TGTGCCACCAGCAGAACCCGGACAGCTCCGGGCAATCAGCCCCAGCATTTT

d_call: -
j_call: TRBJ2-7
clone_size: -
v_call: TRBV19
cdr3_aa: CASRTYGEVSYEQYF
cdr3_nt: TGTGCCAGTAGAACCTATGGGGAGGTCTCCTACGAGCAGTACTTC

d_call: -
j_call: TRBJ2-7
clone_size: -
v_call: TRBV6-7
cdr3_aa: CATHPFRRDDYEQYF
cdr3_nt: TGTGCCACCCACCCCTTTAGGCGGGACGACTACGAGCAGTACTTC

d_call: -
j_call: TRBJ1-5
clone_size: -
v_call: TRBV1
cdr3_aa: CTSSRRISGRNQPQHF
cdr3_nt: TGCACCAGCAGCCGGAGGATCAGCGGTCGGAATCAGCCCCAGCATTTT

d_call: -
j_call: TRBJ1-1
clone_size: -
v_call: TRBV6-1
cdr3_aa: CASSEEGGSVGEAFF
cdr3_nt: TGTGCCAGCAGTGAAGAAGGGGGAAGTGTTGGTGAAGCTTTCTTT

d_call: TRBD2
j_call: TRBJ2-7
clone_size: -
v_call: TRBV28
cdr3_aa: CASSLSTSGSHEQYF
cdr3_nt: TGTGCCAGCAGTTTAAGCACTAGCGGGAGCCACGAGCAGTACTTC

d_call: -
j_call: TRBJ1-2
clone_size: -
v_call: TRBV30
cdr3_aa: CAWSVPTRSSNYGYTF
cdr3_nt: TGTGCCTGGAGTGTACCAACGCGTAGTAGTAACTATGGCTACACCTTC

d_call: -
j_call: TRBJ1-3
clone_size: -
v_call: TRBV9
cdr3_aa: CASSVGSRVNLNTIYF
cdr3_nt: TGTGCCAGCAGCGTAGGCTCCAGGGTAAATTTAAACACCATATATTTT

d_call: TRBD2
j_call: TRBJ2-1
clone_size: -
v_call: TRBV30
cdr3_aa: CAWTGMGLAGVYNEQFF
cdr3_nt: TGTGCCTGGACCGGCATGGGACTAGCGGGAGTCTACAATGAGCAGTTCTTC

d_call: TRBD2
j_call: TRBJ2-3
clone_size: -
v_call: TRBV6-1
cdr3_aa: CASSEGLLAGAGSDTQYF
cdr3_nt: TGTGCCAGCAGTGAAGGATTGCTAGCGGGAGCGGGGTCAGATACGCAGTATTTT

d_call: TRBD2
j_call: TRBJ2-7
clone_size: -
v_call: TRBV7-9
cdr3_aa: CASSKGTSGSGEQYF
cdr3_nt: TGTGCCAGCAGCAAAGGGACTAGCGGGAGTGGCGAGCAGTACTTC

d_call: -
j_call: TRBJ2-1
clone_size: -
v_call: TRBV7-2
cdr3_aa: CASRHTGLSINEQFF
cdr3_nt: TGTGCCAGCAGACACACGGGACTCTCCATCAATGAGCAGTTCTTC

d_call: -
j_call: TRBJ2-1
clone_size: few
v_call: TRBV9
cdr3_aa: CASSVTSSDYLQIEQFF
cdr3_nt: TGTGCCAGCAGCGTAACCTCTAGCGATTACTTACAAATTGAGCAGTTCTTC

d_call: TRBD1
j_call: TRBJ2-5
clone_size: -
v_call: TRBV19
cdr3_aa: CASSTILQGRQETQYF
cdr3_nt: TGTGCCAGTAGTACCATACTACAGGGGAGACAAGAGACCCAGTACTTC

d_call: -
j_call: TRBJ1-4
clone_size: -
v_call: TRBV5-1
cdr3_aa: CASSFGRPLGATNEKLFF
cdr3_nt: TGCGCCAGCAGCTTCGGGAGACCATTAGGGGCAACTAATGAAAAACTGTTTTTT

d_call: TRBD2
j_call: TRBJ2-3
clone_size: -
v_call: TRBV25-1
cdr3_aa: CASSGTSGSADTQYF
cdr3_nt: TGTGCCAGCAGCGGGACTAGCGGGAGCGCGGATACGCAGTATTTT